The entry below describes one TCR beta chain. This clonotype was detected a few times. Its antigen is currently not known. No base quality information exists; no much larger clone differs at one position. The 40 or so donors, aged roughly 6 to 100 years, were systemically healthy Caucasian individuals from Russia. Each donor gave 9.5 to 10 milliliters of peripheral blood, drawn into EDTA-treated Vacutainer tubes. PBMCs were isolated by Ficoll-Paque density-gradient centrifugation, with at least 7 million obtained per sample. Total RNA, at least 5 micrograms per sample, was extracted from PBMCs with Trizol reagent. The percentages of naive CD45RAhigh/CD27high T cells were determined by flow cytometry on a PBMC aliquot from every donor. This entry belongs to a study of blood T cells in healthy people across ages (dated by TCRdb to about 2015). In the study overall: Template switching captured roughly one uniquely barcoded TCR beta cDNA molecule per two T cells in model experiments. The study measured age-related changes in TCR beta repertoire diversity using deep sequencing normalized with unique cDNA molecular identifiers. Four age groups were formed from the donors: young (average roughly 15 years), middle-aged (approximately 40), aged (roughly 56) and long-lived (around 80). Using the same blood draw, the study looked at two additional independent replicas of 1 million unique cDNA reads for two donors, one aged 18 to 30 and the other aged 80 or older. What the work shows at the level of the full study, not this receptor alone: There was a strong correlation between observed TCR beta diversity and the percentage of naive T cells measured by flow cytometry. Estimates of total diversity based on one million sequenced T cells were considered lower bounds and underestimates. Because profiling used bulk unsorted PBMCs, naive and antigen-experienced compartments could not be compared conclusively. The long-lived group showed more naive CD4+ T cells, fewer expanded clones and increased TCR diversity than the aged group, suggesting age selection. As age increased, observed TCR beta diversity per million T cells dropped in a roughly linear way, and a significant reduction was already evident by age roughly 40. Donor CMV infection status was unknown, potentially confounding age-related changes in expanded clonotypes.

Trimmed from V: 7 bases; trimmed from J: 4 bases; junction bases lacking a gene match: 9. Including the terminal cysteine and phenylalanine, the CDR3 comprises 14 residues. Only CDR3 DNA is held: 42 bases, read in frame from base 1. Taken from the germline V gene, the CDR1 and CDR2 loops are MNHNS and SASEGT. The receptor library was made with 5' RACE. The run used an Illumina HiSeq 2500. The second PCR ran for about 7 to 11 cycles and used a J-beta primer mix along with a sample-barcoded 5' primer. A unique molecular identifier was introduced onto each TCR beta cDNA molecule by a template-switch 5' adaptor carrying 12 random nucleotides. At least 3 million CDR3-containing paired-end reads were obtained from each sample. The Mint cDNA synthesis kit, primed by a TRBC-specific oligonucleotide, was used to synthesize first-strand cDNA from all RNA. Following uracil-DNA glycosylase treatment, a first 18-cycle PCR with universal primers M1SS and BC2_uni_R was performed on all cDNA. In the original analysis: For normalization, 1 million high-quality reads were randomly selected from each sample, with every read carrying a distinct molecular identifier. Reads sharing molecular identifiers were discarded rather than binned into consensus sequences. MiTCR, set to a Q25 quality threshold and the strictest error-elimination algorithm, was used for CDR3 identification, clonotype clustering and error correction. A nonparametric unseen species model using Euler transformation provided a lower-bound estimate of total TCR beta diversity. Through fastp at Q25 and MiXCR, TCRdb rebuilt clones from the public reads, retaining in-frame beta chains. When rows share a CDR3 protein, they turn into one entry using the most common DNA and genes. What appears here as the V and J calls and clone size reflects TCRdb's work, not the paper's. For this sample there are roughly 1,100,000 distinct CDR3 sequences; about 23% appear just once. The top ten hold around 0.75% of the sample.

The same sample was also studied in work on T cells of mothers and their children. Per the second study: The donors were nine systemically healthy Caucasian individuals, made up of three mothers and their six children. cDNA synthesis consumed the entire amount of extracted RNA, loaded at about 1.5 ug RNA in each 15 ul reaction. In the second PCR, the M1S primer added sample barcodes and 2-4 random nucleotides. More than 9 million TCR beta CDR3 reads were obtained from each mother, and about 3 million reads were obtained from each child. TCR recombination output is similarly shaped by thymic selection in related and unrelated pairs, with a minor effect exerted by inherited differences. Normalized repertoire overlap was always slightly but never significantly higher in related than unrelated mother-child pairs. Persistent microchimeric T cell clones were not detected, at a sensitivity of 85 to 100 clones per million clonotypes. To look for features that set related mother-child pairs apart from unrelated individuals, the researchers ran deep NGS to compare the TCR beta repertoires of mothers and children. Mothers averaged roughly 36 +/- 4 years of age and children averaged approximately 11 +/- 4 years. Libraries were sequenced on Illumina HiSeq 2000 with 100+100 nt paired-end reads after adapter ligation with NEBNext reagents. To prevent cross-contamination, the mother and child libraries were prepared a month apart and were sequenced in separate runs. Each donor had between 500,000 and 2,000,000 distinct TCR beta clonotypes identified. Naive TCR beta clonotypes were estimated from low-frequency clonotypes matched to each donor's FACS-determined naive share, without sorting.

The sequence was obtained from a girl aged 2 to 10 in good health. The sequence is built from TRBV6-1 and TRBJ2-5; TRBD1 fits 7 bases in the junction. Sequenced sample: blood. The CDR3 in this case is CASTQTGLRETQYF. The DNA sequence is TGTGCCAGCACCCAGACAGGGCTTCGAGAGACCCAGTACTTC.